The clone carrying this TCR beta chain came up many times. This sample was taken from a study of neurological immune-mediated disorders. From the 5' RACE reads, TCRdb called clonotypes with MiXCR, one entry per CDR3 protein. Of 55,000 to 75,000 distinct CDR3 sequences detected, approximately 5.3% appear once; the ten largest clones hold around 6%. The CDR3 runs to 15 residues. V shed 4 bases and J shed 2 bases, with 16 bases lying between them. Germline V gives CDR1 SGHRS, CDR2 YFSETQ. The source of this sequence is a human donor with multiple sclerosis. The donor label of this sample is uncertain. The gene calls are TRBV5-1 and TRBJ2-7; tentatively, D is TRBD1 (6 bases). The sequenced material came from PBMCs. CDR3 in DNA: TGCGCCAGCAGCCCGGCGGCGGACAGTCCCTACGAGCAGTACTTC. Residues: CASSPAADSPYEQYF.